This T cell receptor (beta chain) appears in the sequencing data of a study of T cell repertoires in cytomegalovirus infection. Study conclusions and caveats: HLA-C-restricted, CMV-specific TCR beta clonotypes were dominant ex vivo.

Comments on this clonotype: Its matching antigen is unknown.

TCRdb re-called the reads with MiXCR, one entry per CDR3 protein. The table lists about 890,000 distinct CDR3 sequences, approximately 32% of them singletons. The ends were cut back, 7 bases at V and 4 bases at J, with 17 bases in the middle. Germline values: CDR1 MNHEY, CDR2 SMNVEV (reference sequence). The CDR3 has 15 amino acids. Specimen: cultured CD8+ T cells from PBMCs, collected from culture after CMV antigen stimulation. The chain has TRBV27 and TRBJ2-1; the D call may be TRBD1 or TRBD2 (5 bases each). This receptor was taken from a human donor in good health (CMV status not recorded). Some clones in this sample may be carry-over from other donors' samples. CDR3 sequence reads: CASTAVGDAYNEQFF. CDR3 in DNA: TGTGCCAGCACCGCGGTGGGGGATGCGTACAATGAGCAGTTCTTC.